This TCR beta chain was recovered during a study of human T cells and chemical hapten exposure. Study details: Small discrepancies in pooled library volume mainly accounted for the varying TCR yields per sample. The study, taken as a whole, reports: With regard to DPC sensitization, TCRs above 1 in 1000 frequency did not change.

Individual cDNA molecules each carried unique molecular identifiers attached by the library. Authors' data handling: A per-sample median of around 100,000 TCRs was observed, with a range of about 20,000 to 750,000. TCRdb re-analysed the 5' RACE reads in MiXCR, keeping a single row per CDR3 protein. TCRdb assigned the V and J calls; the authors' analysis was not used. The table shows 65,000 to 90,000 distinct CDR3 sequences, with about 15% occurring only once. Germline V gene lookup returns CDR1 WNHNN and CDR2 SYGVQD (reference sequence). The V end lost 4 bases, the J end lost 0 bases, and 8 bases lay between the germline ends. The CDR3 has 14 amino acids. There are a few counts of this clonotype. As yet, its antigen is unknown. Unfractionated whole blood yielded total RNA.

The chain recombines TRBV10-1 with TRBJ2-3; possible D gene TRBD2, 6 bases. The clonotype was recovered from a female donor in good health. CDR3 residues: CASSGDSSTDTQYF. CDR3 in DNA: TGCGCCAGCAGTGGGGACTCTAGCACAGATACGCAGTATTTT.